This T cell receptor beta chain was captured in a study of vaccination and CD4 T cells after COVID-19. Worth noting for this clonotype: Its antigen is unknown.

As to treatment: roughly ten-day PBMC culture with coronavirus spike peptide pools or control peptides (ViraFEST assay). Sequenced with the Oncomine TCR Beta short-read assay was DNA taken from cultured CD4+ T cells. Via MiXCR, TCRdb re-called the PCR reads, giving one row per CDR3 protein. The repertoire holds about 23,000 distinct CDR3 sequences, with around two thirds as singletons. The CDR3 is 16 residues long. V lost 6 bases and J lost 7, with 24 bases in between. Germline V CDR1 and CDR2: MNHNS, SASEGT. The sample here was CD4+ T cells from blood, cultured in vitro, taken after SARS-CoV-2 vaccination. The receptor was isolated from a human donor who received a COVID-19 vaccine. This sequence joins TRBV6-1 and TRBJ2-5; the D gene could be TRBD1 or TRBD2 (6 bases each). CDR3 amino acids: CASSYGGLGRIGTQYF. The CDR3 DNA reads TGTGCCAGCAGCTATGGGGGGCTTGGGCGGATAGGGACCCAGTACTTC.